Listed below are T cell receptor beta chains from one sample, sequenced in a study of blood T cell repertoires in COVID-19. Clones were read by immunoSEQ multiplex PCR, and TCRdb kept only the in-frame ones, dropping some. The sample holds some 260,000 clones, roughly 86% seen once. The source material was peripheral blood. The receptors come from a human donor in a cohort sampled during active COVID-19. Each CDR3 is given with its conserved first and last residue. Fields, in order: D gene, V gene, clone size, J gene, CDR3 DNA, CDR3 protein. The D gene is left open where the match is weak. The size entry is marked missing in some rows and otherwise reads once, few, many or a size class.

TRBD1	TRBV19	NA	TRBJ2-4	TGTGCCAGTTCTCCTGACAGGGGCAAAAACATTCAGTACTTC	CASSPDRGKNIQYF
TRBD1	TRBV9	NA	TRBJ1-1	TGTGCCAGCAGCGTAGGTGGGACAGGGGGCGACTACACTGAAGCTTTCTTT	CASSVGGTGGDYTEAFF
NA	TRBV28	NA	TRBJ2-5	TGTGCCAGCAGTTTGGGGGGACGTGAGACCCAGTACTTC	CASSLGGRETQYF
NA	TRBV19	NA	TRBJ1-2	TGTGCCAGTTCCAGACTTAACTATGGCTACACCTTC	CASSRLNYGYTF
NA	TRBV29-1	NA	TRBJ1-2	TGCAGCGTTGAAGATAATAGCAGCTCCTTTCTAGGCTACACCTTC	CSVEDNSSSFLGYTF
NA	TRBV7-9	once	TRBJ2-7	TGTGCCAGCAGCGCGGGACAGCACTACGAGCAGTACTTC	CASSAGQHYEQYF
TRBD1	TRBV23-1	NA	TRBJ1-3	TGCGCCAGCAGTCAATCGGGGCGACAGGGACGGAGCTCTGGAAACACCATATATTTT	CASSQSGRQGRSSGNTIYF
TRBD1	TRBV5-1	NA	TRBJ1-5	TGCGCCAGCAGCCCCTCCGGGACAGGGGGTGAGCCCCAGCATTTT	CASSPSGTGGEPQHF
TRBD2	TRBV9	NA	TRBJ2-1	TGTGCCAGCAGCGTCGATGGACTAGCGGGGGGTTTCGATTTCAATGAGCAGTTCTTC	CASSVDGLAGGFDFNEQFF
TRBD1	TRBV10-3	once	TRBJ1-1	TGTGCCATCAGTGAAGTGACAGGGGTGGCTGAAGCTTTCTTT	CAISEVTGVAEAFF
NA	TRBV6-5	once	TRBJ1-1	TGTGCCAGCAGAGGGGGTTTGAACACTGAAGCTTTCTTT	CASRGGLNTEAFF
NA	TRBV7-2	NA	TRBJ1-2	TGTGCCAGCAGCTCAACCGGGACTTATGGCTACACCTTC	CASSSTGTYGYTF
TRBD1	TRBV6-5	NA	TRBJ1-2	TGTGCCAGCAGTCCCTGGGGGACAGTCTATGGCTACACCTTC	CASSPWGTVYGYTF
TRBD1	TRBV28	NA	TRBJ2-3	TGTGCCAGCAGTCCTGGGACAGGGGGCGCAGATACGCAGTATTTT	CASSPGTGGADTQYF
NA	TRBV10-3	NA	TRBJ1-1	TGTGCCATCAGTAAACAGGGTGAGACTGAAGCTTTCTTT	CAISKQGETEAFF
NA	TRBV5-1	few	TRBJ1-3	TGCGCCAGCAGCTTGTCCCTCAGGACATTCGACTCTGGAAACACCATATATTTT	CASSLSLRTFDSGNTIYF
TRBD2	TRBV28	NA	TRBJ2-5	TGTGCCAGCAGCAGGTTGAGCGGGGGAGAAGAGACCCAGTACTTC	CASSRLSGGEETQYF
TRBD1	TRBV28	NA	TRBJ1-4	TGTGCCAGTTTTCCGGGACAGGGGGTGGAAAAACTGTTTTTT	CASFPGQGVEKLFF
TRBD1	TRBV9	NA	TRBJ2-7	TGTGCCAGCAGCGTAGTGACTACGTTCGGGGACAGGGCCTACGAGCAGTACTTC	CASSVVTTFGDRAYEQYF
NA	TRBV9	NA	TRBJ2-3	TGTGCCAGCAGCGCTAGCACAGATACGCAGTATTTT	CASSASTDTQYF
TRBD1	TRBV13	NA	TRBJ2-3	TGTGCCAGCAGCTTAGAGGGACAGGGGCCGCCTAGCACAGATACGCAGTATTTT	CASSLEGQGPPSTDTQYF
NA	TRBV5-1	NA	TRBJ2-5	TGCGCCAGCAGCCCGGTGAGGGTAGAAGAGACCCAGTACTTC	CASSPVRVEETQYF
TRBD2	TRBV5-5	NA	TRBJ2-7	TGTGCCAGCAGCCCGGGACTAGCGGGAGTAGGGAACGAGCAGTACTTC	CASSPGLAGVGNEQYF
TRBD1	TRBV5-6	NA	TRBJ2-7	TGTGCCAGCAGCTTACAGACAGGGAATTACGAGCAGTACTTC	CASSLQTGNYEQYF
NA	TRBV11-2	NA	TRBJ1-3	TGTGCCAGCAGCTTATCAGGGGACGGAAACACCATATATTTT	CASSLSGDGNTIYF
NA	TRBV9	NA	TRBJ1-1	TGTGCCAGCAGCGTAGGGGGGGTGAACACTGAAGCTTTCTTT	CASSVGGVNTEAFF
TRBD1	TRBV29-1	NA	TRBJ2-2	TGCAGCGTAAACAGGGGCTCGAACACCGGGGAGCTGTTTTTT	CSVNRGSNTGELFF
TRBD1	TRBV7-9	NA	TRBJ1-4	TGTGCCAGCAGCTTAAGCCCGGGACAGGTATCGAAGCATAATGAAAAACTGTTTTTT	CASSLSPGQVSKHNEKLFF
NA	TRBV14	once	TRBJ1-1	TGTGCCAGCAGCCAAGTAACGACGGGCACTGAAGCTTTCTTT	CASSQVTTGTEAFF
NA	TRBV5-4	NA	TRBJ1-3	TGTGCCAGCAGCTTGCCAGGGATGAACACCATATATTTT	CASSLPGMNTIYF
NA	TRBV7-2	few	TRBJ1-1	TGTGCCAGCAGTCATGAGGGCCGAGGGACTGAAGCTTTCTTT	CASSHEGRGTEAFF
TRBD1	TRBV18	few	TRBJ1-5	TGTGCCAGCTCGCGTGACAGGGATCAGCCCCAGCATTTT	CASSRDRDQPQHF
NA	TRBV5-4	NA	TRBJ2-7	TGTGCCAGCAGCTTGAAACGGGGGAGCTCCTACGAGCAGTACTTC	CASSLKRGSSYEQYF
NA	TRBV6-1	NA	TRBJ2-7	TGTGCCAGCAGTGAAGCGTTCCCGCGCGAGCAGTACTTC	CASSEAFPREQYF
TRBD1	TRBV7-2	NA	TRBJ1-1	TGTGCCAGCAGCTTATGGACAGGAATATACACTGAAGCTTTCTTT	CASSLWTGIYTEAFF
NA	TRBV6-4	NA	TRBJ2-7	TGTGCCAGCAGTGAAGTAGTGAGGGCCGGGAGCCAGAGCTCCTACGAGCAGTACTTC	CASSEVVRAGSQSSYEQYF
NA	TRBV30	once	TRBJ1-3	TGTGCCTGGAGACCCGGTGCGGCAGCAGGAAACACCATATATTTT	CAWRPGAAAGNTIYF
NA	TRBV19	NA	TRBJ2-7	TGTGCCAGTAGTACCGAGGTGGATGGCGGGATTTACTACGAGCAGTACTTC	CASSTEVDGGIYYEQYF
NA	TRBV18	NA	TRBJ2-1	TGTGCCAGCTCACCGTCCCCCGGGGGCAATGAGCAGTTCTTC	CASSPSPGGNEQFF
TRBD1	TRBV28	NA	TRBJ2-7	TGTGCCAGCAGTTTAGGGACAGTACCCTACGAGCAGTACTTC	CASSLGTVPYEQYF
NA	TRBV2	NA	TRBJ2-1	TGTGCCAGCAGGAGAGTGGGAGTAGGTGAGCAGTTCTTC	CASRRVGVGEQFF
NA	TRBV10-1	few	TRBJ1-1	TGCGCCAGCAGTGTGAACTTAAACACTGAAGCTTTCTTT	CASSVNLNTEAFF
NA	TRBV28	NA	TRBJ2-5	TGTGCCAGCAGTTTGGTAGGGGAAAAAGAGACCCAGTACTTC	CASSLVGEKETQYF
NA	TRBV27	NA	TRBJ1-2	TGTGCCAGCAGTTTAGCTGGCACCGGGGGTGGCTACACCTTC	CASSLAGTGGGYTF
TRBD2	TRBV18	NA	TRBJ2-1	TGTGCCAGCTCACCACCGTGGAGCGGGAGAAAAGGCAATGAGCAGTTCTTC	CASSPPWSGRKGNEQFF
TRBD1	TRBV5-4	few	TRBJ1-1	TGTGCCAGCAGCTGGGACAGGGGGCGCACTGAAGCTTTCTTT	CASSWDRGRTEAFF
NA	TRBV6-5	NA	TRBJ1-1	TGTGCCAGCAGCGGATATCCGGCAGGGGATACTGAAGCTTTCTTT	CASSGYPAGDTEAFF
NA	TRBV7-9	NA	TRBJ2-6	TGTGCCAGCAGCTCAAACAGGGTTCCAATAAAATCTGGGGCCAACGTCCTGACTTTC	CASSSNRVPIKSGANVLTF
TRBD1	TRBV4-3	once	TRBJ1-6	TGCGCCAGCAGCCAAGATCCGGGACAGGGAGAATCACCCCTCCACTTT	CASSQDPGQGESPLHF
TRBD1	TRBV7-2	NA	TRBJ1-1	TGTGCCAGCAACGACAGGGGGATTAACACTGAAGCTTTCTTT	CASNDRGINTEAFF
NA	TRBV6-2/TRBV6-3	NA	TRBJ1-2	TGTGCCAGCAGTTTACGGGGTTCTAACTATGGCTACACCTTC	CASSLRGSNYGYTF
TRBD1	TRBV18	few	TRBJ1-1	TGTGCCAGCTCACCCCCGGGACAGGGCTTGAACACTGAAGCTTTCTTT	CASSPPGQGLNTEAFF
NA	TRBV6-5	NA	TRBJ1-1	TGTGCCACCACTGGGGCTCTGAACACTGAAGCTTTCTTT	CATTGALNTEAFF
TRBD1	TRBV5-6	once	TRBJ1-2	TGTGCCAGCAGCTTAGACAGGGAAAACTATGGCTACACCTTC	CASSLDRENYGYTF
NA	TRBV12-3/TRBV12-4	NA	TRBJ1-2	TGTGCCAGCAGTGGAGGAGGGACGGGAGGCTACACCTTC	CASSGGGTGGYTF
TRBD1	TRBV9	once	TRBJ2-1	TGTGCCAGCAGCGCGACAGGGGGTTTTAGTGAGCAGTTCTTC	CASSATGGFSEQFF
NA	TRBV19	NA	TRBJ2-7	TGTGCCAGTAGTATTATGGCAGGGATTTCCTACGAGCAGTACTTC	CASSIMAGISYEQYF
NA	TRBV5-1	NA	TRBJ2-1	TGCGCCAGCAGCCGGGATCGCTCGGAGGGCGTAAATGAGCAGTTCTTC	CASSRDRSEGVNEQFF
TRBD1	TRBV30	NA	TRBJ1-1	TGTGCCTGGAGTACGGGACAGGGAACCACTGAAGCTTTCTTT	CAWSTGQGTTEAFF